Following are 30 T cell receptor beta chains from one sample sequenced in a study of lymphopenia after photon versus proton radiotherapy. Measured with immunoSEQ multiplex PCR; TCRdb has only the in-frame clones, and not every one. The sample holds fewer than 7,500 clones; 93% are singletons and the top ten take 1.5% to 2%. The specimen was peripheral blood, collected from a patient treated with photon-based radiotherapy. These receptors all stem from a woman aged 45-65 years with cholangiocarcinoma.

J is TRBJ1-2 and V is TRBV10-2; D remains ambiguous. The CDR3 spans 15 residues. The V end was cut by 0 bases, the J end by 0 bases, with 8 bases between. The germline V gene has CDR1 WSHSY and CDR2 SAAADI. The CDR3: CASSESKDTNYGYTF. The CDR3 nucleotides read TGCGCCAGCAGTGAGTCGAAAGACACTAACTATGGCTACACCTTC.

The CDR3 region is CASSPGGLAGAMVYSTDTQYF. CDR3 DNA sequence: TGTGCCAGCAGCCCCGGGGGGCTAGCGGGGGCCATGGTATATAGCACAGATACGCAGTATTTT. The gene calls are TRBV4-2 and TRBJ2-3; 10 bases match TRBD2. The CDR3 has 21 amino acids. Trimming took 4 bases from V and 0 from J; bases not matched to a gene: 19. Germline CDR1 is LGHNA and CDR2 is YNFKEQ.

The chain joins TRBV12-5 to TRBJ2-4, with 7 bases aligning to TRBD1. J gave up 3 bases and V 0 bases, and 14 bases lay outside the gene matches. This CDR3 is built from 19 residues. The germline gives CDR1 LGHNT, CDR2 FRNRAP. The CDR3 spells CASGLVKSGTALGKNIQYF. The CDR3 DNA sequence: TGTGCTAGTGGTTTGGTAAAGTCCGGGACAGCCTTAGGCAAAAACATTCAGTACTTC.

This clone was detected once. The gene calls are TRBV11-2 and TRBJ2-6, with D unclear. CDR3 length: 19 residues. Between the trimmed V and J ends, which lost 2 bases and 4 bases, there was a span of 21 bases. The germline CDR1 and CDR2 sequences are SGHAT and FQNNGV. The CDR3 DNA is TGTGCCAGCAGCTTATTCCCAGAAAGCACGAGTTTGGGGGCCAACGTCCTGACTTTC. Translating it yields CASSLFPESTSLGANVLTF.

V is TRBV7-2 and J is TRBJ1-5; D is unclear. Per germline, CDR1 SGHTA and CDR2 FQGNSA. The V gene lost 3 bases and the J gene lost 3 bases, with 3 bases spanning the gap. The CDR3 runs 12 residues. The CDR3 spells CASSFYNQPQHF. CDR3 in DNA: TGTGCCAGCAGCTTCTACAATCAGCCCCAGCATTTT.

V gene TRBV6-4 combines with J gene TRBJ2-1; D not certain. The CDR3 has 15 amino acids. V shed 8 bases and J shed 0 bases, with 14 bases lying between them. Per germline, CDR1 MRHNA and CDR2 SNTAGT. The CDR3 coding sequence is TGTGCCAGCGCTAGGACGGAAAGCTCCTACAATGAGCAGTTCTTC. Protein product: CASARTESSYNEQFF.

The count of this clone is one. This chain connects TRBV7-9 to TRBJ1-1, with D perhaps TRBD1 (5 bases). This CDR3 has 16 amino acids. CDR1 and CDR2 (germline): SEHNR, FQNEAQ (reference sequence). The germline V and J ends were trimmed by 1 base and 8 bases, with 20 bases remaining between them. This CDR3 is CASSLGYEEGRLEAFF. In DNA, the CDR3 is TGTGCCAGCAGCTTAGGTTATGAAGAGGGGAGGTTGGAAGCTTTCTTT.

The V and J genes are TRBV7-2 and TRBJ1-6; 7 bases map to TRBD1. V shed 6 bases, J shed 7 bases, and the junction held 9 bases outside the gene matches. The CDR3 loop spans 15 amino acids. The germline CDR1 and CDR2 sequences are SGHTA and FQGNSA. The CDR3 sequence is CASSYLQGPNSPLHF. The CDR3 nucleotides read TGTGCCAGCAGTTATTTACAGGGGCCGAATTCACCCCTCCACTTT.

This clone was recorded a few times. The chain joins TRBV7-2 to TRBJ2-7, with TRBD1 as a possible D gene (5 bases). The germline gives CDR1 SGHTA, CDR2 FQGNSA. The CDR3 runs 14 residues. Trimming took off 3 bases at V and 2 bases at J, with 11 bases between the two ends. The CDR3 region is CASSFTLQAYEQYF. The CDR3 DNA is TGTGCCAGCAGCTTCACACTACAGGCCTACGAGCAGTACTTC.

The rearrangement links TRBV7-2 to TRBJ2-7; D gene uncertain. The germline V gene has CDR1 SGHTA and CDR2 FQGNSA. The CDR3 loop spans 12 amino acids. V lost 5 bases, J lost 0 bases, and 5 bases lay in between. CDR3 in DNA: TGTGCCAGCAGCCCGGGCTCCTACGAGCAGTACTTC. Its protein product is CASSPGSYEQYF.

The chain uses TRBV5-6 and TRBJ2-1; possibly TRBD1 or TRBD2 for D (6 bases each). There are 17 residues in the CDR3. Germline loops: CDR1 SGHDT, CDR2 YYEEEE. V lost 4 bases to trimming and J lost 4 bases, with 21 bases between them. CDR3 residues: CASSLLAPTGYYNEQFF. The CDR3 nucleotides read TGTGCCAGCAGCCTACTAGCCCCGACAGGCTATTACAATGAGCAGTTCTTC.

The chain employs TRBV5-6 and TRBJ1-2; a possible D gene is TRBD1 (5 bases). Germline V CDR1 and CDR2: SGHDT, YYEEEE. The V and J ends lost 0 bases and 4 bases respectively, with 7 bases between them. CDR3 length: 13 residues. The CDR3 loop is CASSLVGPYGYTF. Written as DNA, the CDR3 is TGTGCCAGCAGCTTGGTGGGACCCTATGGCTACACCTTC. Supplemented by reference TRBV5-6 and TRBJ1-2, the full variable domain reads DAGVTQSPTHLIKTRGQQVTLRCSPKSGHDTVSWYQQALGQGPQFIFQYYEEEERQRGNFPDRFSGHQFPNYSSELNVNALLLGDSALYLCASSLVGPYGYTFGSGTRLTVV.

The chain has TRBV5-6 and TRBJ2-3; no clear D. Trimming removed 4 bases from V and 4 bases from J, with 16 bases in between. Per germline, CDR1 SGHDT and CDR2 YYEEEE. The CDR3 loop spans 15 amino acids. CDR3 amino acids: CASSPRVLLADTQYF. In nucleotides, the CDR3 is TGTGCCAGCAGCCCCCGGGTTTTGCTTGCAGATACGCAGTATTTT.

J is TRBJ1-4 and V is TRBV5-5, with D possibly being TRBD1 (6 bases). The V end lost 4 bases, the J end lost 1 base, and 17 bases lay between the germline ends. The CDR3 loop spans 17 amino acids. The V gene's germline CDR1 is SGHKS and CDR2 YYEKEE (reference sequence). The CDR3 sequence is CASSPRGPSVTNEKLFF. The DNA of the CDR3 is TGTGCCAGCAGCCCCAGGGGTCCCTCCGTAACTAATGAAAAACTGTTTTTT. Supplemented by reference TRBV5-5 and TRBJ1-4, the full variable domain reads DAGVTQSPTHLIKTRGQQVTLRCSPISGHKSVSWYQQVLGQGPQFIFQYYEKEERGRGNFPDRFSARQFPNYSSELNVNALLLGDSALYLCASSPRGPSVTNEKLFFGSGTQLSVL.

The CDR3 reads CAISELSLAGNYGYTF. CDR3 sequence (DNA): TGTGCCATCAGTGAGTTGTCTCTGGCTGGGAACTATGGCTACACCTTC. V and J are TRBV10-3 and TRBJ1-2; D is ambiguous. CDR1 is ENHRY, CDR2 SYGVKD, per germline. V was shortened by 1 base and J by 2 bases, with 14 bases between the two germline ends. This CDR3 is built from 16 residues.

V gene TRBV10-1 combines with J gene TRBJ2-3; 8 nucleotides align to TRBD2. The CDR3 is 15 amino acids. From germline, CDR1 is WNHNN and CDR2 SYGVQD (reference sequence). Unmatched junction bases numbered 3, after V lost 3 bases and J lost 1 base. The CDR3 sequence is CASSETGGGTDTQYF. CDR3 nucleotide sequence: TGCGCCAGCAGTGAAACCGGGGGGGGCACAGATACGCAGTATTTT.

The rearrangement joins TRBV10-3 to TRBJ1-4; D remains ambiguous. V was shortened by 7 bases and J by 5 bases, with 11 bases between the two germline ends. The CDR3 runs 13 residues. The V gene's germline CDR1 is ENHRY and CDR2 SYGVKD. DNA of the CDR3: TGTGCCATCAAACGGGCCGAAAATGAAAAACTGTTTTTT. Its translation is CAIKRAENEKLFF.

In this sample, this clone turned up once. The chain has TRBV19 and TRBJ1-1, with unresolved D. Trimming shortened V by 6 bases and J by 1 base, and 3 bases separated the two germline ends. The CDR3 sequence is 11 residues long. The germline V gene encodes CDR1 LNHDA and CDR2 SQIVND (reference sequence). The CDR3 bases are TGTGCCAGTAGGGAGAACACTGAAGCTTTCTTT. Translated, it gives CASRENTEAFF.

The CDR3 DNA is TGTGCCAGCAGCTCTACCCTTGGGACAGGGGGGGATGAGCAGTTCTTC. Protein sequence: CASSSTLGTGGDEQFF. The rearrangement uses TRBV11-2 and TRBJ2-1; the match to TRBD1 covers 11 bases. Germline V gene lookup returns CDR1 SGHAT and CDR2 FQNNGV. This CDR3 is built from 16 residues. J was trimmed by 8 bases and V by 4 bases; bases with no gene match: 10.

The DNA for the CDR3 is TGTGCCAGCAGCCTCGGGGGCGCGGGTCCGGGTGGCTACACCTTC. Translated, it gives CASSLGGAGPGGYTF. The rearrangement links TRBV9 to TRBJ1-2; the D gene is possibly TRBD1 (6 bases). The CDR3 runs 15 residues. Germline CDR1 reads SGDLS; CDR2 reads YYNGEE. Trimming shortened V by 4 bases and J by 7 bases, and 20 bases separated the two germline ends.

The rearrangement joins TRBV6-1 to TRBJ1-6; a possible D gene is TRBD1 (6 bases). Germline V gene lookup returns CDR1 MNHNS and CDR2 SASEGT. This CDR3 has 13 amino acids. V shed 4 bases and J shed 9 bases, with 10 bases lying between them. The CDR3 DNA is TGTGCCAGCAGTGTCGGGGGGCCTTCACCCCTCCACTTT. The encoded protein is CASSVGGPSPLHF.

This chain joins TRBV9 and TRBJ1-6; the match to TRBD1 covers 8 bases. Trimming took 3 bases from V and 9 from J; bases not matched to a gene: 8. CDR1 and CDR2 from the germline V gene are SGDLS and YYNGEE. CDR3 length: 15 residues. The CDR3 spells CASSGGQGLGSPLHF. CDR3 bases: TGTGCCAGCAGCGGCGGACAGGGTTTAGGTTCACCCCTCCACTTT. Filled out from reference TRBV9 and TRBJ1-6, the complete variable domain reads DSGVTQTPKHLITATGQRVTLRCSPRSGDLSVYWYQQSLDQGLQFLIQYYNGEERAKGNILERFSAQQFPDLHSELNLSSLELGDSALYFCASSGGQGLGSPLHFGNGTRLTVT.

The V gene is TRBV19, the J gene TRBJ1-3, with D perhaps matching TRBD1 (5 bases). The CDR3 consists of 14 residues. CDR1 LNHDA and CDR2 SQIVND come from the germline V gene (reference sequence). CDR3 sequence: CATGAPVSGNTIYF. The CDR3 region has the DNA TGTGCAACTGGGGCACCCGTCTCTGGAAACACCATATATTTT.

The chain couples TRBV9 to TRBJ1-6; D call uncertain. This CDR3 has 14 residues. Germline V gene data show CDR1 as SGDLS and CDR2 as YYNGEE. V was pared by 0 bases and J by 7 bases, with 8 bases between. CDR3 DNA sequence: TGTGCCAGCAGCGTAGAGGGAGGAAATTCACCCCTCCACTTT. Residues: CASSVEGGNSPLHF.

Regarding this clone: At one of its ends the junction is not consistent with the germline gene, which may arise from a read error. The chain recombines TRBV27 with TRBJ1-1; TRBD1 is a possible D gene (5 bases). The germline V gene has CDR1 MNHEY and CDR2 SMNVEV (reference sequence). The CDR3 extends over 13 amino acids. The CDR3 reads CASSLEGNSEAFF. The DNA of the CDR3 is TGTGCCAGCAGTTTAGAGGGGAACAGTGAAGCTTTCTTT.

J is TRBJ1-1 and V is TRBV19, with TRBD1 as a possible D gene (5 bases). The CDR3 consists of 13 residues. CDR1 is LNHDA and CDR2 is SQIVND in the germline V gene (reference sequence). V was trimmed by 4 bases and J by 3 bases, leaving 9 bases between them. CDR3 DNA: TGTGCCAGTAGTAAAATGGGGGACACTGAAGCTTTCTTT. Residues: CASSKMGDTEAFF.

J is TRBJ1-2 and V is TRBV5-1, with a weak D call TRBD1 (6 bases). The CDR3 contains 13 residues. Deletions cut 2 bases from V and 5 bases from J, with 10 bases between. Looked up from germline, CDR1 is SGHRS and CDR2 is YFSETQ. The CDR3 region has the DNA TGCGCCAGCAGCTTCGGGGGCGCTTATGGCTACACCTTC. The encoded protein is CASSFGGAYGYTF.

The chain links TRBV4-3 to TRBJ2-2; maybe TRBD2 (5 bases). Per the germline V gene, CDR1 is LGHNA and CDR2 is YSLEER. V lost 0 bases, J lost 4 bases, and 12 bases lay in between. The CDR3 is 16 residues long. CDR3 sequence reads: CASSQDFSGLTGELFF. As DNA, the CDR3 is TGCGCCAGCAGCCAAGATTTCTCCGGACTCACCGGGGAGCTGTTTTTT.

CDR3 nucleotides: TGTGCCATCGGGACAGTGAACACTGAAGCTTTCTTT. Its protein is CAIGTVNTEAFF. The rearrangement links TRBV10-3 to TRBJ1-1; the match to TRBD1 covers 7 bases. Trimming took 8 bases from V and 0 from J; bases not matched to a gene: 0. Germline V gives CDR1 ENHRY, CDR2 SYGVKD. The length of the CDR3 is 12 residues.

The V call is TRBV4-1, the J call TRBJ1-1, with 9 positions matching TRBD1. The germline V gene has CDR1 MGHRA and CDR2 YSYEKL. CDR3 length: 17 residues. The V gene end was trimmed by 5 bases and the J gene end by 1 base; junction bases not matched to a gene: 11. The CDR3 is CASSKTILTGGNTEAFF. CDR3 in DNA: TGCGCCAGCAGCAAGACGATTTTGACAGGGGGGAACACTGAAGCTTTCTTT.